The 9 T cell receptor beta chains listed next were all sequenced from one sample in a study of control samples from healthy donors and cancer patients. Only in-frame clones appear in the TCRdb table, and some are missing; sequencing was by immunoSEQ multiplex PCR. The data contain tens of thousands of clones, around nine tenths of them seen just once; the ten biggest clones take up about 1.6%. Sequenced: PBMCs. The receptors shown here come from a woman between 40 and 55 years old with lung cancer.

The rearrangement uses TRBV19 and TRBJ2-2; D not certain. Deletions cut 2 bases from V and 7 bases from J, with 5 bases between. The CDR3 runs to 12 residues. Per the germline V gene, CDR1 is LNHDA and CDR2 is SQIVND (reference sequence). CDR3 amino acids: CASSIIRGELFF. DNA for the CDR3: TGTGCCAGTAGTATAATTCGCGGGGAGCTGTTTTTT.

V is TRBV11-2 and J is TRBJ1-6; D remains ambiguous. This CDR3 contains 17 residues. V gave up 10 bases and J gave up 0 bases, with 19 bases separating them. In germline, CDR1 is SGHAT, CDR2 FQNNGV. The CDR3 nucleotides read TGTGCCACCAGAATGGGGTTTTTTAGCTCCTATAATTCACCCCTCCACTTT. It is translated as CATRMGFFSSYNSPLHF.

In this sample, this clone turned up once. The chain carries TRBV6-6 and TRBJ2-1; 7 nucleotides align to TRBD2. Germline V CDR1 and CDR2: MNHNY, SVGAGI (reference sequence). The CDR3 sequence is 14 residues long. V shed 6 bases and J 10 bases; nucleotides not matched to a gene: 12. CDR3 residues: CASSYGGTKGEQFF. CDR3 sequence (DNA): TGTGCCAGCAGCTACGGGGGGACTAAAGGAGAGCAGTTCTTC.

The J gene is TRBJ2-3, the V gene TRBV5-1; either TRBD1 or TRBD2 may supply D (5 bases each). Trimming stripped 2 bases from V and 5 bases from J, with 12 bases between. This CDR3 is built from 14 residues. Germline V lookup: CDR1 SGHRS, CDR2 YFSETQ. CDR3 in amino acids: CASSFLGEIDTQYF. CDR3 DNA: TGCGCCAGCAGCTTTCTGGGGGAGATAGATACGCAGTATTTT.

V gene TRBV7-9 combines with J gene TRBJ2-1; D may be TRBD1 or TRBD2 (5 bases each). Trimming left V 6 bases short and J 0 bases short, with 9 bases between. CDR1 is SEHNR, CDR2 FQNEAQ, per germline (reference sequence). The CDR3 has 14 residues. The CDR3 region is CASSPGSSYNEQFF. In DNA, the CDR3 is TGTGCCAGCAGTCCAGGGAGCTCCTACAATGAGCAGTTCTTC.

The CDR3 sequence: CASTLSGDYGYTF. CDR3 bases: TGTGCCAGCACCCTCTCCGGGGACTATGGCTACACCTTC. The chain joins TRBV7-9 to TRBJ1-2; D uncertain. The CDR3 runs to 13 residues. V lost 7 bases, J lost 3 bases, and 12 bases lay in between. Germline CDR1 reads SEHNR; CDR2 reads FQNEAQ (reference sequence).

The chain is built from TRBV14 and TRBJ1-2, with 7 nucleotides matching TRBD1. J gave up 4 bases and V 4 bases, and 6 bases lay outside the gene matches. Germline CDR1 reads SGHDN; CDR2 reads FVKESK. The CDR3 consists of 14 residues. The CDR3 DNA sequence: TGTGCCAGCAGCCCAGGGGGTGATGGCTATGGCTACACCTTC. Residues: CASSPGGDGYGYTF.

This clone was recorded once. V gene TRBV5-4 combines with J gene TRBJ2-1, with D perhaps TRBD2 (6 bases). V was shortened by 4 bases and J by 1 base, with 15 bases between the two germline ends. Germline CDR1 reads SGHNT; CDR2 reads YYREEE (reference sequence). CDR3 length: 16 residues. CDR3 residues: CASSRDGGRSYNEQFF. As DNA, the CDR3 is TGTGCCAGCAGCCGTGACGGGGGAAGGTCCTACAATGAGCAGTTCTTC.

This chain joins TRBV7-8 and TRBJ2-5, with a weak D call TRBD1 (5 bases). The CDR3 loop spans 14 amino acids. Per the germline V gene, CDR1 is SGHVS and CDR2 is FQNEAQ. V lost 5 bases, J lost 4 bases, and 14 bases lay in between. CDR3 sequence: CASSPWTSAETQYF. In DNA, the CDR3 is TGTGCCAGCAGCCCCTGGACATCCGCAGAGACCCAGTACTTC.